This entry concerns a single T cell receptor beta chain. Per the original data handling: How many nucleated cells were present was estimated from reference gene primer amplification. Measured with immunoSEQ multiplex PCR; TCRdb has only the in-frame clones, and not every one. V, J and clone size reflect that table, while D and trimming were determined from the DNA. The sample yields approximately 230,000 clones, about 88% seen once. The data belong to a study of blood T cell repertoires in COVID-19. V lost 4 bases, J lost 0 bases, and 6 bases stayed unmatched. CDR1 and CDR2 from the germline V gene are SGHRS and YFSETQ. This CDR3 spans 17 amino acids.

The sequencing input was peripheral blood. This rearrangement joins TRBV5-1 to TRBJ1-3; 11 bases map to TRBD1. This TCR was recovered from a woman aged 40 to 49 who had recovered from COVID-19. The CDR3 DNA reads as TGCGCCAGCAGCAGAGCCGGGACAGGGGGCTCTGGAAACACCATATATTTT. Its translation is CASSRAGTGGSGNTIYF.